Listed here are 31 T cell receptor beta chains from one sample, sequenced in a study of cytomegalovirus exposure and HLA in healthy donors. PCR amplification relied on 60 Vbeta primers (plus 13 Jbeta primers). TCRdb keeps only in-frame clones here, not all; method: immunoSEQ multiplex PCR. The data show under 300,000 clones, under 80% seen once. What was sequenced was PBMCs. All receptors derive from a female donor in good health and CMV-seronegative.

The chain employs TRBV29-1 and TRBJ2-1; 14 bases agree with TRBD2. Per the germline V gene, CDR1 is SQVTM and CDR2 is ANQGSEA. The CDR3 consists of 21 residues. With V trimmed by 0 bases and J by 3 bases, 16 bases remained unmatched. This CDR3 reads CSVEDPPHPGLAGEVYNEQFF. The CDR3 DNA sequence: TGCAGCGTTGAAGATCCCCCCCACCCGGGACTAGCGGGAGAAGTCTACAATGAGCAGTTCTTC.

The rearrangement links TRBV4-1 to TRBJ2-1; the match to TRBD2 covers 7 bases. Germline trimming cut 6 bases from V and 2 bases from J; bases unmatched to any gene: 4. Germline lookup yields CDR1 MGHRA and CDR2 YSYEKL. CDR3 length equals 14 residues. CDR3 sequence: CASRREGTYNEQFF. DNA for the CDR3: TGCGCCAGCAGGAGGGAGGGCACCTACAATGAGCAGTTCTTC.

The rearrangement links TRBV7-9 to TRBJ1-5; D is undetermined. Germline V lookup: CDR1 SEHNR, CDR2 FQNEAQ (reference sequence). With 1 base removed from V and 12 bases from J, the gap between germline ends came to 7 bases. The CDR3 consists of 11 residues. The CDR3 region is CASSLDAVQHF. The CDR3 coding sequence is TGTGCCAGCAGCTTAGATGCGGTCCAGCATTTT. Combining the CDR3 with reference TRBV7-9 and TRBJ1-5 gives the whole variable domain DTGVSQNPRHKITKRGQNVTFRCDPISEHNRLYWYRQTLGQGPEFLTYFQNEAQLEKSRLLSDRFSAERPKGSFSTLEIQRTEQGDSAMYLCASSLDAVQHFGDGTRLSIL.

The rearrangement uses TRBV29-1 and TRBJ2-5; TRBD1 matches at 12 bases. Germline lookup yields CDR1 SQVTM and CDR2 ANQGSEA. CDR3 length: 16 residues. V trimming: 2 bases; J trimming: 5 bases; junction bases outside the gene matches: 9. CDR3: CSVEFGTGGPGETQYF. Written as DNA, the CDR3 is TGCAGCGTTGAATTCGGGACAGGGGGCCCCGGGGAGACCCAGTACTTC.

V is TRBV30 and J is TRBJ2-1, with TRBD2 matching 8 bases. In germline, CDR1 is GTSNPN, CDR2 SVGIG (reference sequence). CDR3 length: 18 residues. The V gene end was trimmed by 3 bases and the J gene end by 5 bases; junction bases not matched to a gene: 18. The CDR3 region has the DNA TGTGCCTGGAGGTATTCCCCGTTAGTGGCGGGAGGACACAATGAGCAGTTCTTC. Translated: CAWRYSPLVAGGHNEQFF.

The rearrangement links TRBV7-9 to TRBJ2-1; D not resolved. Trimming left V 7 bases short and J 4 bases short, with 5 bases between. The CDR3 length is 11 residues. CDR1 is SEHNR and CDR2 is FQNEAQ in the germline V gene (reference sequence). DNA for the CDR3: TGTGCCAGCAACATTTACAATGAGCAGTTCTTC. It specifies CASNIYNEQFF.

Only one count was recorded for this clone. The chain carries TRBV5-5 and TRBJ2-6; D might be TRBD1 (6 bases). The germline V and J ends were trimmed by 7 bases and 4 bases, with 18 bases remaining between them. This CDR3 contains 16 residues. The V gene's germline CDR1 is SGHKS and CDR2 YYEKEE (reference sequence). The CDR3 DNA follows: TGTGCCAGCGCAGTATACAGGGTAGTGGGGGCCAACGTCCTGACTTTC. Amino acid sequence: CASAVYRVVGANVLTF.

The genes are TRBV9 and TRBJ2-1, with 7 positions matching TRBD1. CDR3 length: 15 residues. The germline CDR1 and CDR2 sequences are SGDLS and YYNGEE. Trimming cost V 4 bases and J 3 bases; bases outside gene matches: 7. CDR3 sequence reads: CASSQGQNNYNEQFF. In DNA form, the CDR3 reads TGTGCCAGCAGCCAGGGACAGAATAACTACAATGAGCAGTTCTTC.

The CDR3 DNA reads as TGCGCCAGCAGCCAAGATGGGACTAGCGGGAGTCAGTACGAGCAGTACTTC. This gives the protein CASSQDGTSGSQYEQYF. The chain carries TRBV4-1 and TRBJ2-7; 14 bases map to TRBD2. The V segment lost 0 bases and the J segment 4 bases; nucleotides outside the gene matches: 5. This CDR3 has 17 residues. The germline V gene encodes CDR1 MGHRA and CDR2 YSYEKL.

CDR3 loop: CASSLVALGNYEQYF. The CDR3 nucleotides are TGTGCCAGCAGCTTAGTAGCGTTAGGGAATTACGAGCAGTACTTC. The chain links TRBV7-2 to TRBJ2-7, with D possibly matching TRBD2 (5 bases). The V end was cut by 1 base, the J end by 4 bases, with 14 bases between. The CDR3 has 15 residues. Germline loops: CDR1 SGHTA, CDR2 FQGNSA.

The V gene is TRBV5-1, the J gene TRBJ2-6; tentative D call: TRBD2 (5 bases). Trimming removed 1 base from V and 0 bases from J, with 8 bases in between. The CDR3 is made up of 16 amino acids. Germline CDR1 and CDR2: SGHRS and YFSETQ. DNA for the CDR3: TGCGCCAGCAGCTTGCGGGGTTCCTCTGGGGCCAACGTCCTGACTTTC. It specifies CASSLRGSSGANVLTF.

This chain connects TRBV7-2 to TRBJ1-5; the D is unclear. The germline V and J ends were trimmed by 5 bases and 4 bases, with 12 bases remaining between them. This CDR3 comprises 14 residues. The germline gives CDR1 SGHTA, CDR2 FQGNSA. CDR3 bases: TGTGCCAGCAGCAAGAGGTTGTGGAATCAGCCCCAGCATTTT. Translated: CASSKRLWNQPQHF.

A few counts support this clone. V is TRBV10-2 and J is TRBJ2-7; D is unclear. V lost 0 bases to trimming and J lost 8 bases, with 8 bases between them. CDR1 is WSHSY, CDR2 SAAADI, per germline. The CDR3 consists of 12 residues. This CDR3 reads CASSESVVQQYF. CDR3 in DNA: TGCGCCAGCAGTGAGTCGGTAGTCCAGCAGTACTTC.

The V and J genes are TRBV5-1 and TRBJ2-7, with 8 bases aligning to TRBD2. The germline gives CDR1 SGHRS, CDR2 YFSETQ. This CDR3 has 13 amino acids. J gave up 3 bases and V 5 bases, and 4 bases lay outside the gene matches. CDR3 DNA: TGCGCCAGCAGGGTGAGCGGGAGCTACGAGCAGTACTTC. This sequence encodes CASRVSGSYEQYF.

There are a few counts of this clone. This chain connects TRBV5-5 to TRBJ1-2; the D is unclear. CDR3 length: 17 amino acids. Trimming shortened V by 4 bases and J by 4 bases, and 23 bases separated the two germline ends. Per germline, CDR1 SGHKS and CDR2 YYEKEE (reference sequence). This chain's CDR3 is CASSRREGPATFYGYTF. As DNA, the CDR3 is TGTGCCAGCAGCCGCCGCGAGGGCCCTGCAACCTTCTATGGCTACACCTTC. Based on the CDR3 plus reference TRBV5-5 and TRBJ1-2, the full variable domain is DAGVTQSPTHLIKTRGQQVTLRCSPISGHKSVSWYQQVLGQGPQFIFQYYEKEERGRGNFPDRFSARQFPNYSSELNVNALLLGDSALYLCASSRREGPATFYGYTFGSGTRLTVV.

The chain has TRBV11-2 and TRBJ1-2; 8 bases map to TRBD1. The CDR3 runs 15 residues. The V segment lost 2 bases and the J segment 3 bases; nucleotides outside the gene matches: 5. Looked up from germline, CDR1 is SGHAT and CDR2 is FQNNGV. DNA for the CDR3: TGTGCCAGCAGCTTATCGGCAGGGGGCTACTATGGCTACACCTTC. Its translation is CASSLSAGGYYGYTF.

This clone has a handful of counts. The rearrangement joins TRBV9 to TRBJ2-7; the match to TRBD2 covers 11 bases. V shed 3 bases, J shed 6 bases, and the junction held 11 bases outside the gene matches. Per the germline V gene, CDR1 is SGDLS and CDR2 is YYNGEE. The CDR3 is 16 residues long. The chain's CDR3 is CASSGGLAGGSGEQYF. CDR3 in DNA: TGTGCCAGCAGCGGGGGCCTAGCGGGAGGATCAGGCGAGCAGTACTTC. Combining the CDR3 with reference TRBV9 and TRBJ2-7 gives the whole variable domain DSGVTQTPKHLITATGQRVTLRCSPRSGDLSVYWYQQSLDQGLQFLIQYYNGEERAKGNILERFSAQQFPDLHSELNLSSLELGDSALYFCASSGGLAGGSGEQYFGPGTRLTVT.

The V gene is TRBV28, the J gene TRBJ2-3, with a weak D call TRBD2 (6 bases). Per the germline V gene, CDR1 is MDHEN and CDR2 is SYDVKM. V lost 6 bases to trimming and J lost 4 bases, with 14 bases between them. The CDR3 is 14 residues long. The CDR3 DNA sequence: TGTGCCAGCAGAGACGGAGGGCCGGCAGATACGCAGTATTTT. Protein: CASRDGGPADTQYF. The full variable domain, with the rest looked up from reference TRBV28 and TRBJ2-3, is DVKVTQSSRYLVKRTGEKVFLECVQDMDHENMFWYRQDPGLGLRLIYFSYDVKMKEKGDIPEGYSVSREKKERFSLILESASTNQTSMYLCASRDGGPADTQYFGPGTRLTVL.

The chain employs TRBV7-2 and TRBJ2-1, with D possibly being TRBD1 (5 bases). Germline V gene data show CDR1 as SGHTA and CDR2 as FQGNSA. V shed 7 bases and J shed 4 bases, with 14 bases lying between them. The CDR3 runs 14 residues. The CDR3 coding sequence is TGTGCCAGCACCATACCAGGGTTATACAATGAGCAGTTCTTC. It specifies CASTIPGLYNEQFF.

V gene TRBV19 combines with J gene TRBJ2-3; 8 bases are shared with TRBD2. Germline CDR1 reads LNHDA; CDR2 reads SQIVND (reference sequence). The CDR3 extends over 12 amino acids. V shed 10 bases, J shed 0 bases, and the junction held 0 bases outside the gene matches. Here the CDR3 DNA reads TGTGCCACTAGCGGGAGCACAGATACGCAGTATTTT. Translating it yields CATSGSTDTQYF.

The CDR3 DNA reads as TGCGCCAGCTCTGGGGGCCCGGCACCTGGAAACACCATATATTTT. Protein: CASSGGPAPGNTIYF. V gene TRBV4-1 combines with J gene TRBJ1-3; possible D gene TRBD1, 6 bases. Germline-derived CDR1 and CDR2 are MGHRA and YSYEKL. V lost 8 bases and J lost 2, with 16 bases in between. The CDR3 consists of 15 residues.

The chain links TRBV9 to TRBJ2-1, with D hard to call. V lost 4 bases, J lost 7 bases, and 12 bases lay in between. CDR1 is SGDLS, CDR2 YYNGEE, per germline. The CDR3 consists of 13 residues. CDR3 sequence (DNA): TGTGCCAGCAGCTTCTACCTCGGGAATGAGCAGTTCTTC. This translates into CASSFYLGNEQFF.

With respect to this clone: An end of the junction differs from the germline gene, which may be a read error. In the same sample, other DNA sequences code for this CDR3. CDR3 in amino acids: CAWSPGSYNSPLHF. CDR3 DNA: TGTGCCTGGAGCCCAGGGTCCTATAATTCCCCCCTCCACTTT. This chain links TRBV30 with TRBJ1-6; TRBD1 might be the D (5 bases). The CDR3 spans 14 residues. The germline V gene encodes CDR1 GTSNPN and CDR2 SVGIG (reference sequence).

The CDR3 sequence: CASSVSSGRTDTQYF. As DNA, the CDR3 is TGTGCCAGCAGCGTATCTAGCGGGAGGACAGATACGCAGTATTTT. The rearrangement joins TRBV9 to TRBJ2-3, with 11 bases matching TRBD2. Unmatched junction bases numbered 1, after V lost 1 base and J lost 3 bases. The CDR3 totals 15 residues. CDR1 is SGDLS, CDR2 YYNGEE, per germline.

The chain is built from TRBV28 and TRBJ2-7, with 9 bases matching TRBD1. The CDR3 spans 16 residues. V was clipped by 5 bases and J by 4 bases; unmatched bases: 12. Looked up from germline, CDR1 is MDHEN and CDR2 is SYDVKM. The CDR3 spells CASSQEGQGLWYEQYF. The CDR3 DNA reads as TGTGCCAGCAGTCAGGAAGGACAGGGGTTATGGTACGAGCAGTACTTC.

The chain has TRBV11-2 and TRBJ2-3, with TRBD2 matching 7 bases. J lost 0 bases, V lost 5 bases, and 5 bases had no gene match. Per the germline V gene, CDR1 is SGHAT and CDR2 is FQNNGV. The CDR3 has 15 residues. For the CDR3, the DNA is TGTGCCAGCAGCGGGGCACTAGCGAGCACAGATACGCAGTATTTT. This translates into CASSGALASTDTQYF.

Details on this clone: The same CDR3 can be traced to other DNA sequences in this sample. The chain has TRBV18 and TRBJ1-1, with D perhaps TRBD1 (5 bases). Looked up from germline, CDR1 is KGHSH and CDR2 is LQKENI. Trimming stripped 3 bases from V and 1 base from J, with 9 bases between. This CDR3 comprises 14 residues. CDR3 bases: TGTGCCAGCTCACCGCTAACAGGGAACACTGAAGCTTTCTTT. Residues: CASSPLTGNTEAFF.

The V gene is TRBV6-1, the J gene TRBJ1-5, with D uncertain. Germline V lookup: CDR1 MNHNS, CDR2 SASEGT. V shed 4 bases and J shed 5 bases, with 9 bases lying between them. The CDR3 extends over 13 amino acids. The CDR3 nucleotides read TGTGCCAGCAGTGTAGAGAGGGATCAGCCCCAGCATTTT. Its protein product is CASSVERDQPQHF.

V and J are TRBV4-1 and TRBJ2-1; 10 nucleotides align to TRBD2. CDR1 MGHRA and CDR2 YSYEKL come from the germline V gene. The CDR3 consists of 18 residues. With 3 bases clipped from V and 0 bases from J, the junction kept 8 bases outside the gene matches. The CDR3 is CASSQSLSGGSSYNEQFF. CDR3 coding DNA: TGCGCCAGCAGCCAGAGCCTTAGCGGGGGGAGCTCCTACAATGAGCAGTTCTTC.

With regard to this clone: A junction end diverges from the germline sequence, so it may reflect a read error. The chain recombines TRBV7-7 with TRBJ2-2; TRBD2 might be the D (6 bases). This CDR3 contains 14 residues. CDR1 and CDR2 (germline): SSHAT, FNYEAQ (reference sequence). The CDR3 DNA follows: TGTGCTAGCAGCCTTAGCGGGAACACCGGGGAGCTGTTTTTT. Amino acids: CASSLSGNTGELFF.

This chain joins TRBV19 and TRBJ2-2; 7 bases align to TRBD1. After removal of 4 bases from V and 3 bases from J, the junction contained 5 bases not matched to a gene. The CDR3 covers 15 residues. Germline V CDR1 and CDR2: LNHDA, SQIVND (reference sequence). The CDR3, as DNA: TGTGCCAGTAGTAAGGGACAGCGGTACACCGGGGAGCTGTTTTTT. This translates into CASSKGQRYTGELFF.